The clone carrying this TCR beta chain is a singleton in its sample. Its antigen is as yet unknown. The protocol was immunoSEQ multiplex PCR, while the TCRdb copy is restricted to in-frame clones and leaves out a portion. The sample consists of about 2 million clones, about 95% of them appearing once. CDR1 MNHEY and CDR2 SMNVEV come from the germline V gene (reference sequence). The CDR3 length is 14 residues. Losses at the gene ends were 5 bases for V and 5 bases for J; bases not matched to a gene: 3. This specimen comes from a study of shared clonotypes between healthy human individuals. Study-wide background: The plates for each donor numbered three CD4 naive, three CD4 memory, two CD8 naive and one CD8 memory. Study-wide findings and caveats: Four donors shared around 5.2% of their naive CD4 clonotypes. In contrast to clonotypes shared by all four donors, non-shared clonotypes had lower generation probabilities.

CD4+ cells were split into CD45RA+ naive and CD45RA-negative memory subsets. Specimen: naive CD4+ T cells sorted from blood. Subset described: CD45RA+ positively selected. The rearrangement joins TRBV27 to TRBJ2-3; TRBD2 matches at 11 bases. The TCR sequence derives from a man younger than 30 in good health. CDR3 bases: TGTGCCAGCAGTCCCCTAGCGGGAGGAGATACGCAGTATTTT. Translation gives CASSPLAGGDTQYF.